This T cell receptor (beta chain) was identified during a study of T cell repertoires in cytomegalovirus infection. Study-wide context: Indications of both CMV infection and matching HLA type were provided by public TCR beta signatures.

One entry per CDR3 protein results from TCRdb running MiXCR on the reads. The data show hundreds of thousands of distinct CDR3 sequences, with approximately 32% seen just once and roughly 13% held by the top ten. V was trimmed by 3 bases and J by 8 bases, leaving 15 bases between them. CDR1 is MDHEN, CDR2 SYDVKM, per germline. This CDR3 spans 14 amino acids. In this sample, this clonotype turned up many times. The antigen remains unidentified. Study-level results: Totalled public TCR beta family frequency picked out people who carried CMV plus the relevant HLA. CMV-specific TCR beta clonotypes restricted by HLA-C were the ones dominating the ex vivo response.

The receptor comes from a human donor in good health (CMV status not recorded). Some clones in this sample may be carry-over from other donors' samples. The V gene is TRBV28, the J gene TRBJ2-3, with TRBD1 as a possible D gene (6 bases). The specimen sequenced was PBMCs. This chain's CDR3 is CASSFPTGKGTQYF. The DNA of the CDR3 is TGTGCCAGCAGTTTCCCAACAGGGAAGGGTACGCAGTATTTT.